This record concerns one T cell receptor (beta chain) sequence. The antigen is not known. This table comes from immunoSEQ multiplex PCR, and its TCRdb copy is limited to in-frame clones, with some not included. Found here are 100,000 to 150,000 clones, approximately 89% of them singletons; the top ten hold around 5.6%. This specimen comes from a study of T cell responses to AZD1222 COVID-19 vaccine. Regarding the study as a whole: Vaccine-related CD4 TCRs covered spike, predominating at 160-218 and 743-854.

Germline V lookup: CDR1 SEHNR, CDR2 FQNEAQ (reference sequence). CDR3 length equals 14 residues. V was cut by 3 bases and J by 5 bases, with 11 bases left in between. Sequenced here: peripheral blood, sampled on day 0 of AZD1222 vaccination. The gene calls are TRBV7-9 and TRBJ2-4, with unresolved D. This receptor was identified in an adult in good health. CDR3 residues: CASSLGNMENIQYF. The CDR3 DNA reads TGTGCCAGCAGCTTGGGGAATATGGAAAACATTCAGTACTTC.